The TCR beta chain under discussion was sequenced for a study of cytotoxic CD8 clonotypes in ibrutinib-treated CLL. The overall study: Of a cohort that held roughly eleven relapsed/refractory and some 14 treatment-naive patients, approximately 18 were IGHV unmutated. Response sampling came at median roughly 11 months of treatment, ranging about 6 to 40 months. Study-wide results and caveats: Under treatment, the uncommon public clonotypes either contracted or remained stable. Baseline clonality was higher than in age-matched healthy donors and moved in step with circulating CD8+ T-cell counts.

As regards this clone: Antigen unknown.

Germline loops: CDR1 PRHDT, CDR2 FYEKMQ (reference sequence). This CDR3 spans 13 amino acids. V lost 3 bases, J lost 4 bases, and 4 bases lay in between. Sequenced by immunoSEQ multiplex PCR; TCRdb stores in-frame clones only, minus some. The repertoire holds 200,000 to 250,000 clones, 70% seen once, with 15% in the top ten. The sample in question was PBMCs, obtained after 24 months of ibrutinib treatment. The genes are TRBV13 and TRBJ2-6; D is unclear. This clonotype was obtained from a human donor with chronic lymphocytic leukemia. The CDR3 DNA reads TGTGCCAGCAGCTTCGTGGGGGCCAACGTCCTGACTTTC. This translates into CASSFVGANVLTF.